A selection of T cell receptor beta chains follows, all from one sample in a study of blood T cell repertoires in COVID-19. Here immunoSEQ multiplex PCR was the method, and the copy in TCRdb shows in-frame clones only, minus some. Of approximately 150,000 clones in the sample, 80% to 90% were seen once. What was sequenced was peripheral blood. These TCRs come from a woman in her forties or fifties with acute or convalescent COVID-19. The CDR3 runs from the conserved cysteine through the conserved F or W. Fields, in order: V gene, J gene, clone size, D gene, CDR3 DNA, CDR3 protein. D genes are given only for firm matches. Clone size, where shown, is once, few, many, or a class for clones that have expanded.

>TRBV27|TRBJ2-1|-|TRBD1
TGTGCCAGCAGTTTATCGATAAGGGGGCTTTACAATGAGCAGTTCTTC
CASSLSIRGLYNEQFF
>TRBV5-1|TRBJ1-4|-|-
TGCGCCAGCAGCGCAGGGGCAACTAATGAAAAACTGTTTTTT
CASSAGATNEKLFF
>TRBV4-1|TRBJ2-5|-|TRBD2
TGCGCCATCTCGGGGCTAGCGGGAGAGACCCAGTACTTC
CAISGLAGETQYF
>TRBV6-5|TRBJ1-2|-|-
TGTGCCAGCAGCCAAGAGGTGCAGGGGAGCTATGGCTACACCTTC
CASSQEVQGSYGYTF
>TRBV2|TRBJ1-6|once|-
TGTGCCAGCAGTGCGGGAGTAGCCTATAATTCACCCCTCCACTTT
CASSAGVAYNSPLHF
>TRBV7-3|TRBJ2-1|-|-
TGTGCCAGCAGCTTAACAACCGGGACTCTCAATGAGCAGTTCTTC
CASSLTTGTLNEQFF
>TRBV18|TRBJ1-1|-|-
TGTGCCAGCTCACCGCAGGGCTCATGGGACACTGAAGCTTTCTTT
CASSPQGSWDTEAFF
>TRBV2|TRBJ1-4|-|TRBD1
TGTGCCAGCAACCTCGACAGGGCCTCTAATGAAAAACTGTTTTTT
CASNLDRASNEKLFF
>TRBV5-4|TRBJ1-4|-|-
TGTGCCAGCAGCTTGGCCACAGCAACTAATGAAAAACTGTTTTTT
CASSLATATNEKLFF
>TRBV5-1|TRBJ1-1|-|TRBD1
TGCGCCAGCAGCCCGACAGGGGCCCGAATGAACACTGAAGCTTTCTTT
CASSPTGARMNTEAFF
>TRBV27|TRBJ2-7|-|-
TGTGCCAGCAGTGGTACAGGGATGCCCTACGAGCAGTACTTC
CASSGTGMPYEQYF
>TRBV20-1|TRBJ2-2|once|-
TGCAGTGCCAGGGCGGGGGAGCTGTTTTTT
CSARAGELFF
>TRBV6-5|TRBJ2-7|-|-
TGTGCCAGCAGTTACTCGGGACTCAGCAGCCCCTACGAGCAGTACTTC
CASSYSGLSSPYEQYF
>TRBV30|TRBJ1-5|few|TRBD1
TGTGCCTGGAGTCGACAGGGGGCAGGTCAGCCCCAGCATTTT
CAWSRQGAGQPQHF
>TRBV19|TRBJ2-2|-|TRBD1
TGTGCCAGTATACAAGACAGGGTAGGCACCGGGGAGCTGTTTTTT
CASIQDRVGTGELFF
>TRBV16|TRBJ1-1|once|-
TGTGCCAGCAGCCCCACGTTTGGCAGCGGGAGCACTGAAGCTTTCTTT
CASSPTFGSGSTEAFF
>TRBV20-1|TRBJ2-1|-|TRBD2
TGCAGTGCGAGTTATAGCGGGGGGGCCTACAATGAGCAGTTCTTC
CSASYSGGAYNEQFF
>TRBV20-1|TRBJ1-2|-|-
TGCAGTGCTAGTGGGGGGGAGGTAGGCGGCTACACCTTC
CSASGGEVGGYTF
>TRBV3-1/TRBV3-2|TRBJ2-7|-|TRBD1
TGTGCCAGCAGCCAAGGGACAGGTAACTCCTACGAGCAGTACTTC
CASSQGTGNSYEQYF
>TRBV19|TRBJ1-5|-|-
TGTGCCAGTAGTATAGCCGGGGTTCGCAATCAGCCCCAGCATTTT
CASSIAGVRNQPQHF
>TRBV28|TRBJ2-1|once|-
TGTGCCAGCAGTGCGAGGATGAACTACAATGAGCAGTTCTTC
CASSARMNYNEQFF
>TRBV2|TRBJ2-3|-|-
TGTGCCAGCAGCGGGTCTCTGAGCACAGATACGCAGTATTTT
CASSGSLSTDTQYF
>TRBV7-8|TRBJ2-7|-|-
TGTGCCAGCAGCCCCCTGGGGGCTTCCCGGTGGACCTACGAGCAGTACTTC
CASSPLGASRWTYEQYF
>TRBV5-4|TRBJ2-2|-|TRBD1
TGTGCCAGCAGCCCACGACAGGGTGACACCGGGGAGCTGTTTTTT
CASSPRQGDTGELFF
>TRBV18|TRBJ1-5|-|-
TGTGCCAGCTCATCGGGGTGGGGGGGCAATCAGCCCCAGCATTTT
CASSSGWGGNQPQHF
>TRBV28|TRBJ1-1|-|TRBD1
TGTGCCAGCAGTGGACAGGGGGAGAACACTGAAGCTTTCTTT
CASSGQGENTEAFF
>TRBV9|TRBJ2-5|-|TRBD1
TGTGCCAGCAGCGCCCCGGACAGGGGAGGAGGAGAAGAGACCCAGTACTTC
CASSAPDRGGGEETQYF